These T cell receptor beta chains were read from a single sample in a study of CXCR4 blockade with PD-1 therapy in pancreatic cancer. Sequencing used immunoSEQ multiplex PCR; TCRdb keeps in-frame clones, though not all of them. The table lists approximately 4,800 clones, around 62% of them singletons. The sequenced sample consisted of tumor tissue. These receptors were collected from a human donor with pancreatic ductal adenocarcinoma. Both conserved end residues are trimmed from each CDR3.

V gene: TRBV11-3; CDR3 length: 12; J gene: TRBJ2-3; CDR3 protein: ASSKREATDTQY
V gene: TRBV15; CDR3 length: 17; J gene: TRBJ2-3; CDR3 protein: ATSRGGGNLAAITDTQY
V gene: TRBV15; CDR3 length: 15; J gene: TRBJ2-1; CDR3 protein: ATSRDGSGRGLNEQF
V gene: TRBV6-8; CDR3 length: 12; J gene: TRBJ1-1; CDR3 protein: ASKGTGRSTEAF
V gene: TRBV6-8; CDR3 length: 12; J gene: TRBJ1-1; CDR3 protein: ASSYSSGGTEAF
V gene: TRBV28; CDR3 length: 13; J gene: TRBJ2-1; CDR3 protein: ASTPLAGVVSGQF
V gene: TRBV19; CDR3 length: 12; J gene: TRBJ2-1; CDR3 protein: ASSIVGGPGEQF
V gene: TRBV6-7; CDR3 length: 13; J gene: TRBJ1-5; CDR3 protein: ASSPGTGGNQPQH
V gene: TRBV15; CDR3 length: 19; J gene: TRBJ2-3; CDR3 protein: ATSRDLGRGLTSGGTDTQY
V gene: TRBV28; CDR3 length: 14; J gene: TRBJ1-3; CDR3 protein: ASNPTGTGGGNTIY
V gene: TRBV10-2; CDR3 length: 11; J gene: TRBJ2-3; CDR3 protein: ASSALSTDTQY
V gene: TRBV11-1; CDR3 length: 13; J gene: TRBJ2-2; CDR3 protein: ASSLDLWNTGELF
V gene: TRBV29-1; CDR3 length: 11; J gene: TRBJ2-1; CDR3 protein: SVPGLVPNEQF
V gene: TRBV15; CDR3 length: 15; J gene: TRBJ2-3; CDR3 protein: ATSRDKARGATDTQY
V gene: TRBV30; CDR3 length: 11; J gene: TRBJ2-1; CDR3 protein: AWSPTGLGEQF
V gene: TRBV19; CDR3 length: 12; J gene: TRBJ2-2; CDR3 protein: ASSTTGGAGELF
V gene: TRBV7-6; CDR3 length: 13; J gene: TRBJ2-3; CDR3 protein: ASSLGGGLTDTQY
V gene: TRBV10-2; CDR3 length: 11; J gene: TRBJ2-1; CDR3 protein: ASLLGPYNEQF
V gene: TRBV19; CDR3 length: 14; J gene: TRBJ1-5; CDR3 protein: ASSIIAGLSNQPQH
V gene: TRBV2; CDR3 length: 13; J gene: TRBJ2-1; CDR3 protein: ASRAGLAGWNEQF
V gene: TRBV6-7; CDR3 length: 12; J gene: TRBJ2-7; CDR3 protein: ASSSRDRAAEQY
V gene: TRBV11-3; CDR3 length: 12; J gene: TRBJ2-1; CDR3 protein: ASSLEGEGNEQF
V gene: TRBV19; CDR3 length: 11; J gene: TRBJ1-1; CDR3 protein: ASSIEGGTEAF
V gene: TRBV6-8; CDR3 length: 14; J gene: TRBJ1-1; CDR3 protein: ASSYKGSLMNTETF
V gene: TRBV7-7; CDR3 length: 13; J gene: TRBJ2-3; CDR3 protein: ASSSSGRETDTQY
V gene: TRBV14; CDR3 length: 13; J gene: TRBJ2-2; CDR3 protein: ASSQDATGGEELF
V gene: TRBV19; CDR3 length: 12; J gene: TRBJ2-4; CDR3 protein: ASSIGQGTDIQY
V gene: TRBV6-7; CDR3 length: 14; J gene: TRBJ2-5; CDR3 protein: ASSEDRYGYQETQY
V gene: TRBV15; CDR3 length: 12; J gene: TRBJ1-3; CDR3 protein: ATSLFGAGNTIY
V gene: TRBV2; CDR3 length: 10; J gene: TRBJ1-2; CDR3 protein: ASRETAYGYT
V gene: TRBV22-1; CDR3 length: 11; J gene: TRBJ1-4; CDR3 protein: ASSFRASRKLF
V gene: TRBV19; CDR3 length: 12; J gene: TRBJ1-1; CDR3 protein: ASSETRRVAEAF
V gene: TRBV29-1; CDR3 length: 10; J gene: TRBJ2-7; CDR3 protein: SAGAGGYEQY
V gene: TRBV19; CDR3 length: 14; J gene: TRBJ2-7; CDR3 protein: ASSIGLAGISYEQY
V gene: TRBV29-1; CDR3 length: 10; J gene: TRBJ2-3; CDR3 protein: STTDGWGTQY
V gene: TRBV6-8; CDR3 length: 10; J gene: TRBJ2-5; CDR3 protein: AGLGSKETQY
V gene: TRBV29-1; CDR3 length: 13; J gene: TRBJ2-1; CDR3 protein: SVEGGQGGYNEQF
V gene: TRBV5-1; CDR3 length: 12; J gene: TRBJ2-7; CDR3 protein: ASTLGPFSYEQY
V gene: TRBV19; CDR3 length: 13; J gene: TRBJ2-7; CDR3 protein: ASSIGRVLVDEQY
V gene: TRBV9; CDR3 length: 11; J gene: TRBJ2-7; CDR3 protein: ASSPPRRGEQY
V gene: TRBV18; CDR3 length: 12; J gene: TRBJ2-3; CDR3 protein: ASSPRTYTDTQY
V gene: TRBV9; CDR3 length: 12; J gene: TRBJ2-7; CDR3 protein: ASGAGTGLTEQY
V gene: TRBV30; CDR3 length: 13; J gene: TRBJ1-5; CDR3 protein: AWTAGQVDNQPQH
V gene: TRBV11-3; CDR3 length: 13; J gene: TRBJ2-2; CDR3 protein: ASSFGGTNTGELF
V gene: TRBV19; CDR3 length: 13; J gene: TRBJ2-2; CDR3 protein: ASSIQRRATGELF
V gene: TRBV6-8; CDR3 length: 14; J gene: TRBJ2-3; CDR3 protein: ASSEVGRLVTDTQY
V gene: TRBV25-1; CDR3 length: 10; J gene: TRBJ1-3; CDR3 protein: ASSVSGNTIY
V gene: TRBV19; CDR3 length: 12; J gene: TRBJ2-7; CDR3 protein: ASSAGQGLFEQY
V gene: TRBV19; CDR3 length: 10; J gene: TRBJ1-2; CDR3 protein: ASSNRRDGYT
V gene: TRBV18; CDR3 length: 13; J gene: TRBJ2-5; CDR3 protein: ASSPGTFTWETQY
V gene: TRBV19; CDR3 length: 10; J gene: TRBJ1-1; CDR3 protein: ASSGLYTEAF
V gene: TRBV29-1; CDR3 length: 11; J gene: TRBJ2-7; CDR3 protein: SVVKDRVPEQY
V gene: TRBV10-2; CDR3 length: 11; J gene: TRBJ2-1; CDR3 protein: ASSSGRGNEQF